The 25 T cell receptor beta chains below come from one sample, sequenced in a study of OX40 agonist ivuxolimab in advanced cancers. TCRdb's copy holds only in-frame clones and misses some; the assay was immunoSEQ multiplex PCR. In the table there are tens of thousands of clones, 75% to 90% of which are singletons. Source: CD4+ or CD8+ T cells sorted from blood, taken in a trial of the OX40 agonist ivuxolimab. The receptors come from an adult with an advanced solid tumor such as melanoma, head and neck, liver or kidney cancer.

This chain links TRBV16 with TRBJ1-2; weak D call: TRBD1 (5 bases). This CDR3 contains 18 residues. Germline lookup yields CDR1 KGHSY and CDR2 FQNENV. The ends were cut back, 4 bases at V and 4 bases at J, with 25 bases in the middle. This chain's CDR3 is CASSPLWPGEGTGYGYTF. Written as DNA, the CDR3 is TGTGCCAGCAGCCCCCTATGGCCCGGGGAGGGTACAGGCTATGGCTACACCTTC. Variable domain in full (rest from reference TRBV16 and TRBJ1-2): GEEVAQTPKHLVRGEGQKAKLYCAPIKGHSYVFWYQQVLKNEFKFLISFQNENVFDETGMPKERFSAKCLPNSPCSLEIQATKLEDSAVYFCASSPLWPGEGTGYGYTFGSGTRLTVV.

V gene TRBV7-9 combines with J gene TRBJ1-1, with D possibly TRBD1 on 6 matching bases. Germline V lookup: CDR1 SEHNR, CDR2 FQNEAQ (reference sequence). CDR3 length equals 14 residues. Trimming pared 7 bases from V and 0 bases from J, leaving 12 bases between. The CDR3: CASKRTALNTEAFF. The CDR3, as DNA: TGTGCCAGCAAGCGGACAGCTTTGAACACTGAAGCTTTCTTT.

This clone was observed a handful of times. The chain recombines TRBV7-8 with TRBJ1-5, with 9 bases matching TRBD1. The junction had 2 bases not matched to a gene; V was cut back by 1 base and J by 4 bases. The CDR3 covers 15 residues. The germline CDR1 and CDR2 sequences are SGHVS and FQNEAQ. The CDR3 reads CASSLGDRENQPQHF. DNA for the CDR3: TGTGCCAGCAGCTTAGGGGACAGGGAAAATCAGCCCCAGCATTTT.

Details on this clone: Its ends do not fully match the called genes, so a read error is possible. The V and J genes are TRBV6-5 and TRBJ1-1, with TRBD1 as a possible D gene (5 bases). CDR1 MNHEY and CDR2 SVGAGI come from the germline V gene. The CDR3 covers 14 residues. The CDR3 here is CASKQGAMNTEAFF. The CDR3 bases are TGTGCGAGCAAGCAGGGAGCTATGAACACTGAAGCTTTCTTT.

Points on this clone: A read error may account for a junction end that differs from germline. The chain employs TRBV19 and TRBJ1-4, with 7 bases matching TRBD1. CDR1 and CDR2 (germline): LNHDA, SQIVND (reference sequence). The CDR3 spans 14 residues. Written as DNA, the CDR3 is TGTGCCAGTAGTACGAGACAGGGCCCCACCCGGTCGATTTTT. It specifies CASSTRQGPTRSIF. The full variable domain, completed using reference TRBV19 and TRBJ1-4, is DGGITQSPKYLFRKEGQNVTLSCEQNLNHDAMYWYRQDPGQGLRLIYYSQIVNDFQKGDIAEGYSVSREKKESFPLTVTSAQKNPTAFYLCASSTRQGPTRSIFGSGTQLSVL.

This chain joins TRBV5-1 and TRBJ1-2, with D uncertain. CDR3 length: 16 residues. Looked up from germline, CDR1 is SGHRS and CDR2 is YFSETQ. With 1 base removed from V and 4 bases from J, the gap between germline ends came to 17 bases. The CDR3 is CASSLFFGEGGYGYTF. The CDR3 bases are TGCGCCAGCAGCTTGTTTTTTGGGGAGGGTGGCTATGGCTACACCTTC.

The chain carries TRBV19 and TRBJ1-5; D remains unclear. CDR1 and CDR2 from the germline V gene are LNHDA and SQIVND (reference sequence). V was shortened by 7 bases and J by 0 bases, with 10 bases between the two germline ends. The length of the CDR3 is 14 residues. For the CDR3, the DNA is TGTGCCAGTAACGACGAAAATAGCAATCAGCCCCAGCATTTT. It translates to CASNDENSNQPQHF. Full variable domain (remainder filled in from reference TRBV19 and TRBJ1-5): DGGITQSPKYLFRKEGQNVTLSCEQNLNHDAMYWYRQDPGQGLRLIYYSQIVNDFQKGDIAEGYSVSREKKESFPLTVTSAQKNPTAFYLCASNDENSNQPQHFGDGTRLSIL.

The chain has TRBV4-1 and TRBJ2-1; 7 bases are shared with TRBD2. The CDR3 has 14 amino acids. CDR1 and CDR2 (germline): MGHRA, YSYEKL. V shed 1 base and J 14 bases; nucleotides not matched to a gene: 11. CDR3 loop: CASSQVPREVAEFF. Written as DNA, the CDR3 is TGCGCCAGCAGCCAAGTACCCCGGGAGGTAGCGGAGTTCTTC.

This chain joins TRBV9 and TRBJ2-7; TRBD2 matches 7 bases. Germline V gene sequence: CDR1 SGDLS, CDR2 YYNGEE. The ends lost 0 bases at V and 2 bases at J; junction bases unmatched: 2. This CDR3 spans 14 amino acids. CDR3: CASSVASGPYEQYF. CDR3 DNA sequence: TGTGCCAGCAGCGTAGCTAGCGGCCCCTACGAGCAGTACTTC.

The sample holds a few counts of this clone. V and J are TRBV19 and TRBJ2-5, with D unclear. The CDR3 totals 14 residues. Germline CDR1 and CDR2: LNHDA and SQIVND (reference sequence). Trimming took off 3 bases at V and 2 bases at J, with 10 bases between the two ends. CDR3 sequence reads: CASSIGPTQETQYF. The CDR3 DNA reads TGTGCCAGTAGTATTGGGCCAACACAAGAGACCCAGTACTTC.

This sequence joins TRBV29-1 and TRBJ2-5, with D perhaps matching TRBD2 (6 bases). The CDR3 sequence is 13 residues long. Looked up from germline, CDR1 is SQVTM and CDR2 is ANQGSEA. Trimming shortened V by 4 bases and J by 3 bases, and 12 bases separated the two germline ends. The CDR3 DNA follows: TGCAGCGTTGTCGCGGGGTCTAAAGAGACCCAGTACTTC. As protein: CSVVAGSKETQYF. The full variable domain, with the rest looked up from reference TRBV29-1 and TRBJ2-5, is SAVISQKPSRDICQRGTSLTIQCQVDSQVTMMFWYRQQPGQSLTLIATANQGSEATYESGFVIDKFPISRPNLTFSTLTVSNMSPEDSSIYLCSVVAGSKETQYFGPGTRLLVL.

V and J are TRBV5-1 and TRBJ1-5; D uncertain. CDR1 and CDR2 (germline): SGHRS, YFSETQ. V was pared by 4 bases and J by 0 bases, with 20 bases between. CDR3 length equals 18 residues. The CDR3 region is CASSPEPQRPDSNQPQHF. In nucleotides, the CDR3 is TGCGCCAGCAGCCCGGAACCCCAGCGCCCCGATAGCAATCAGCCCCAGCATTTT.

The chain couples TRBV5-4 to TRBJ2-2; the match to TRBD2 covers 12 bases. Germline V CDR1 and CDR2: SGHNT, YYREEE (reference sequence). Losses at the gene ends were 4 bases for V and 4 bases for J; bases not matched to a gene: 8. This CDR3 region has 17 residues. Written as DNA, the CDR3 is TGTGCCAGCAGCCGGTACCGACTAGCGGGGGTCACCGGGGAGCTGTTTTTT. As protein: CASSRYRLAGVTGELFF.

The gene calls are TRBV5-6 and TRBJ1-1; unclear D gene. This CDR3 spans 15 amino acids. V was shortened by 4 bases and J by 6 bases, with 19 bases between the two germline ends. Germline loops: CDR1 SGHDT, CDR2 YYEEEE. The CDR3 spells CASSPDTGTRAEAFF. The DNA of the CDR3 is TGTGCCAGCAGCCCCGATACGGGAACTCGGGCTGAAGCTTTCTTT.

This chain links TRBV7-3 with TRBJ1-1; a weak D match, TRBD1 (6 bases). The CDR3 has 14 residues. Trimming shortened V by 6 bases and J by 0 bases, and 11 bases separated the two germline ends. The germline V gene encodes CDR1 SGHTA and CDR2 FQGTGA. The CDR3 loop is CASSLTGLNTEAFF. DNA for the CDR3: TGTGCCAGCAGTCTTACAGGGCTGAACACTGAAGCTTTCTTT. The whole variable domain, remainder taken from reference TRBV7-3 and TRBJ1-1, is GAGVSQTPSNKVTEKGKYVELRCDPISGHTALYWYRQSLGQGPEFLIYFQGTGAADDSGLPNDRFFAVRPEGSVSTLKIQRTERGDSAVYLCASSLTGLNTEAFFGQGTRLTVV.

This clone appeared once. The rearrangement uses TRBV7-2 and TRBJ1-3; D remains unclear. This CDR3 spans 14 amino acids. The germline CDR1 and CDR2 sequences are SGHTA and FQGNSA. Trimming pared 5 bases from V and 2 bases from J, leaving 10 bases between. The CDR3 nucleotides read TGTGCCAGCAGCCCCTCAAGTACTGGAAACACCATATATTTT. Protein: CASSPSSTGNTIYF.

This chain links TRBV6-6 with TRBJ1-1, with D perhaps matching TRBD1 (5 bases). The CDR3 covers 14 residues. V gave up 0 bases and J gave up 7 bases, with 12 bases separating them. Germline CDR1 and CDR2: MNHNY and SVGAGI (reference sequence). CDR3 DNA: TGTGCCAGCAGTTACTCGGAGGGGCCCGGTGAAGCTTTCTTT. Its protein product is CASSYSEGPGEAFF.

The chain is built from TRBV7-6 and TRBJ1-1; no clear D. The CDR3 consists of 13 residues. CDR1 is SGHVS, CDR2 FNYEAQ, per germline. V shed 5 bases and J shed 0 bases, with 7 bases lying between them. CDR3 loop: CASSPNLNTEAFF. The CDR3 nucleotides read TGTGCCAGCAGCCCGAACCTGAACACTGAAGCTTTCTTT.

The chain joins TRBV18 to TRBJ1-2; possibly TRBD1 for D (5 bases). Germline V gives CDR1 KGHSH, CDR2 LQKENI. With 7 bases removed from V and 3 bases from J, the gap between germline ends came to 18 bases. The CDR3 has 15 amino acids. The CDR3 is CASYSSFGDDYGYTF. CDR3 nucleotides: TGTGCCAGCTACAGCTCATTCGGGGACGACTATGGCTACACCTTC.

A single count supports this clone. The chain couples TRBV7-9 to TRBJ2-3; D ambiguous. Germline values: CDR1 SEHNR, CDR2 FQNEAQ (reference sequence). The V and J ends lost 7 bases and 0 bases respectively, with 20 bases between them. The CDR3 is 17 amino acids. The DNA of the CDR3 is TGTGCCAGCACTCAATCTGGCGGCACTCTTAGCACAGATACGCAGTATTTT. Its protein is CASTQSGGTLSTDTQYF.

The rearrangement links TRBV2 to TRBJ1-6; tentative D call: TRBD1 (6 bases). Germline V CDR1 and CDR2: SNHLY, FYNNEI. The CDR3 extends over 13 amino acids. The germline V and J ends were trimmed by 11 bases and 11 bases, with 19 bases remaining between them. CDR3 protein: CASAFRGPAPLHF. In DNA, the CDR3 is TGTGCCTCCGCTTTCAGGGGCCCTGCACCCCTCCACTTT.

CDR3 sequence: CASSLNTGEQETQYF. CDR3 DNA sequence: TGTGCCAGCAGCTTAAACACAGGGGAACAAGAGACCCAGTACTTC. The chain recombines TRBV7-3 with TRBJ2-5, with 7 bases aligning to TRBD1. Trimming removed 1 base from V and 2 bases from J; junction bases left unmatched: 4. CDR1 and CDR2 from the germline V gene are SGHTA and FQGTGA. CDR3 size: 15 residues.

CDR3 sequence: CASSPGPDSPLHF. DNA for the CDR3: TGTGCCAGCAGCCCAGGACCAGATTCACCCCTCCACTTT. V is TRBV7-9 and J is TRBJ1-6; D gene unclear. The CDR3 is made up of 13 amino acids. V lost 5 bases, J lost 8 bases, and 10 bases lay in between. Germline CDR1 is SEHNR and CDR2 is FQNEAQ (reference sequence).

This chain links TRBV6-1 with TRBJ2-3; 8 bases agree with TRBD1. The CDR3 is made up of 15 amino acids. The ends lost 1 base at V and 6 bases at J; junction bases unmatched: 6. Looked up from germline, CDR1 is MNHNS and CDR2 is SASEGT. The CDR3 DNA is TGTGCCAGCAGTGAAGACGGACGGGACAGGGATACGCAGTATTTT. It yields the protein CASSEDGRDRDTQYF.

V usage is TRBV4-1 and J usage is TRBJ1-1, with D possibly TRBD1 on 6 matching bases. Germline-derived CDR1 and CDR2 are MGHRA and YSYEKL. The CDR3 runs 15 residues. The ends were cut back, 4 bases at V and 5 bases at J, with 17 bases in the middle. The CDR3 sequence is CASSPDRGAGTEAFF. CDR3 DNA: TGCGCCAGCAGCCCCGATCGGGGGGCGGGGACTGAAGCTTTCTTT.